Sequencing of this T cell receptor beta chain was carried out in a study of shared clonotypes between healthy human individuals. The assay ran at deep level. Assay: immunoSEQ multiplex PCR; the TCRdb copy retains only in-frame clones and omits some. The repertoire holds 2,500,000 or so clones, with just over 90% as singletons. Healthy HIV-negative adults without recent acute infections or vaccinations served as donors. The trim removed 6 bases at V and 4 bases at J, leaving 5 bases unmatched. Germline CDR1 MNHEY, CDR2 SVGAGI. CDR3 length equals 13 residues. Regarding this clone: The sample has other DNA sequences that encode this CDR3 too.

The material sequenced was naive CD4+ T cells sorted from blood. Indicated subset: CD45RA+ positively selected. The receptor was derived from a man in his late teens or twenties in good health. This chain connects TRBV6-5 to TRBJ2-7, with 8 nucleotides matching TRBD2. The CDR3 DNA is TGTGCCAGCAGGACGGGGGGGAGTTACGAGCAGTACTTC. Translating it yields CASRTGGSYEQYF.